This is a list of T cell receptor beta chains from one sample in a study of OX40 agonist ivuxolimab in advanced cancers. Produced via immunoSEQ multiplex PCR; TCRdb's table is partial and in-frame only. The sample comprises roughly 99,000 clones, more than 85% of which are singletons, and 1.2% rests with the top ten. Specimen: CD4+ or CD8+ T cells sorted from blood, collected in a trial of the OX40 agonist ivuxolimab. The source of these receptors is an adult with an advanced solid tumor such as melanoma, head and neck, liver or kidney cancer. CDR3s include the opening cysteine and the closing phenylalanine or tryptophan. Each record gives: clone size, J gene, D gene, V gene, CDR3 DNA, CDR3 protein. The D gene is left open where the match is weak. Rows may omit the clone size; those that give it use once, few, many or a size class.

clone_size: -
j_call: TRBJ2-1
d_call: -
v_call: TRBV29-1
cdr3_nt: TGCAGCGTTGAAGAGTTCCAGGGAGTCAATGAGCAGTTCTTC
cdr3_aa: CSVEEFQGVNEQFF

clone_size: few
j_call: TRBJ1-1
d_call: TRBD1
v_call: TRBV6-5
cdr3_nt: TGTGCCAGCAGCTTCCAGGGGGCTACTTTCTTT
cdr3_aa: CASSFQGATFF

clone_size: -
j_call: TRBJ1-5
d_call: -
v_call: TRBV19
cdr3_nt: TGTGCCAGTAACAGAGGCACAATTCTTAGCAATCAGCCCCAGCATTTT
cdr3_aa: CASNRGTILSNQPQHF

clone_size: -
j_call: TRBJ1-1
d_call: TRBD1
v_call: TRBV2
cdr3_nt: TGTGCCAGCACGCGGACAGGGAACATGAACACTGAAGCTTTCTTT
cdr3_aa: CASTRTGNMNTEAFF

clone_size: -
j_call: TRBJ1-4
d_call: TRBD1
v_call: TRBV7-9
cdr3_nt: TGTGCCAGCAGCTTAGTGGACAGGGGTCCCGAAAAACTGTTTTTT
cdr3_aa: CASSLVDRGPEKLFF

clone_size: -
j_call: TRBJ2-1
d_call: -
v_call: TRBV11-3
cdr3_nt: TGTGCCAGCAGCCACAATCCCAGGACAGATGAGCAGTTCTTC
cdr3_aa: CASSHNPRTDEQFF

clone_size: -
j_call: TRBJ2-7
d_call: -
v_call: TRBV7-8
cdr3_nt: TGTGCCAGCAGCTTAGGCTATAAGGTGACAGCAAAACACTACGAGCAGTACTTC
cdr3_aa: CASSLGYKVTAKHYEQYF

clone_size: -
j_call: TRBJ2-1
d_call: TRBD2
v_call: TRBV5-1
cdr3_nt: TGCGCCAGCAGCTTGGCCGGGGGGAGCCCCTACAATGAGCAGTTCTTC
cdr3_aa: CASSLAGGSPYNEQFF

clone_size: -
j_call: TRBJ1-2
d_call: -
v_call: TRBV11-3
cdr3_nt: TGTGCCAGCAGCTTAGAAAGGACGGGAGGAAACTATGGCTACACCTTC
cdr3_aa: CASSLERTGGNYGYTF

clone_size: -
j_call: TRBJ1-5
d_call: -
v_call: TRBV6-1
cdr3_nt: TGTGCCAGCAGTCCAACATTTAGCAATCAGCCCCAGCATTTT
cdr3_aa: CASSPTFSNQPQHF

clone_size: -
j_call: TRBJ1-2
d_call: -
v_call: TRBV7-9
cdr3_nt: TGTGCCAGCAGCTTAGGGGTTGGCGAAAGCTACACCTTC
cdr3_aa: CASSLGVGESYTF

clone_size: -
j_call: TRBJ2-2
d_call: TRBD1
v_call: TRBV7-9
cdr3_nt: TGTGCCAGCAGCTTACAGGGGGCAAGCGGGGAGCTGTTTTTT
cdr3_aa: CASSLQGASGELFF

clone_size: -
j_call: TRBJ1-3
d_call: -
v_call: TRBV7-9
cdr3_nt: TGTGCCAGCAGCCGATCCTCGGCCACATTGGGAAACACCATATATTTT
cdr3_aa: CASSRSSATLGNTIYF

clone_size: -
j_call: TRBJ2-7
d_call: TRBD2
v_call: TRBV9
cdr3_nt: TGTGCCAGCAGCGTAGGCCCATTAAGCGGGACCTACGAGCAGTACTTC
cdr3_aa: CASSVGPLSGTYEQYF

clone_size: -
j_call: TRBJ2-7
d_call: TRBD1
v_call: TRBV5-1
cdr3_nt: TGCGCCAGCAGCTTTACTCAGGGGGCGGGTGAGCAGTACTTC
cdr3_aa: CASSFTQGAGEQYF

clone_size: -
j_call: TRBJ2-5
d_call: TRBD2
v_call: TRBV7-8
cdr3_nt: TGTGCCAGCAAACTAGCGGGAGAGACCCAGTACTTC
cdr3_aa: CASKLAGETQYF

clone_size: -
j_call: TRBJ1-5
d_call: -
v_call: TRBV30
cdr3_nt: TGTGCCTGGACTCCCCTTGCTCGTAGCAATCAGCCCCAGCATTTT
cdr3_aa: CAWTPLARSNQPQHF

clone_size: -
j_call: TRBJ1-5
d_call: TRBD1
v_call: TRBV27
cdr3_nt: TGTGCCAGCAGTGCAGGGGGACGGCCGCAGCCCCAGCATTTT
cdr3_aa: CASSAGGRPQPQHF

clone_size: -
j_call: TRBJ1-2
d_call: TRBD1
v_call: TRBV5-4
cdr3_nt: TGTGCCAGCAGCTCCTGGCCGGACAGGGGTGAGCATGGCTACACCTTC
cdr3_aa: CASSSWPDRGEHGYTF

clone_size: -
j_call: TRBJ2-7
d_call: -
v_call: TRBV27
cdr3_nt: TGTGCCAGCAAGGGGTCTAAGACACTTATCTACGAGCAGTACTTC
cdr3_aa: CASKGSKTLIYEQYF

clone_size: -
j_call: TRBJ2-3
d_call: -
v_call: TRBV6-4
cdr3_nt: TGTGCCAGCAGGCCTTCTAGCGGAAGAGGGGGGGATACGCAGTATTTT
cdr3_aa: CASRPSSGRGGDTQYF

clone_size: -
j_call: TRBJ2-7
d_call: -
v_call: TRBV6-1
cdr3_nt: TGTGCCAGCAGTGAAGATGGGGCTCCGTACTTC
cdr3_aa: CASSEDGAPYF

clone_size: -
j_call: TRBJ1-5
d_call: -
v_call: TRBV19
cdr3_nt: TGTGCCAGTAGTATAGATCTGGGCAGCGAGTATAGCAATCAGCCCCAGCATTTT
cdr3_aa: CASSIDLGSEYSNQPQHF

clone_size: once
j_call: TRBJ2-3
d_call: TRBD2
v_call: TRBV11-2
cdr3_nt: TGTGCCAGCAGCTCTTGGGCTAGCGGGAGAGATACGCAGTATTTT
cdr3_aa: CASSSWASGRDTQYF

clone_size: -
j_call: TRBJ1-1
d_call: TRBD1
v_call: TRBV18
cdr3_nt: TGTGCCAGCTCACCTACCTGGGGGACAGGGAGCACTGAAGCTTTCTTT
cdr3_aa: CASSPTWGTGSTEAFF

clone_size: -
j_call: TRBJ2-5
d_call: TRBD1
v_call: TRBV9
cdr3_nt: TGTGCCAGCAGCGTAGGGTTCAGGGGGCAACAGACCCAGTACTTC
cdr3_aa: CASSVGFRGQQTQYF

clone_size: -
j_call: TRBJ2-1
d_call: TRBD2
v_call: TRBV6-4
cdr3_nt: TGTGCCAGCAGTGACGGGGGCGAGGGGACGACTAGCGGGAGTCCTAACTCCTACAATGAGCAGTTCTTC
cdr3_aa: CASSDGGEGTTSGSPNSYNEQFF

clone_size: -
j_call: TRBJ1-1
d_call: -
v_call: TRBV9
cdr3_nt: TGTGCCAGCAGCGTTCGAGTGAACACTGAAGCTTTCTTT
cdr3_aa: CASSVRVNTEAFF

clone_size: -
j_call: TRBJ2-1
d_call: -
v_call: TRBV28
cdr3_nt: TGTGCCAGCAGATTCCGATACAGGGTCCATGAGCAGTTCTTC
cdr3_aa: CASRFRYRVHEQFF

clone_size: -
j_call: TRBJ2-1
d_call: -
v_call: TRBV10-3
cdr3_nt: TGTGCCATCAGTGAGAGGCCAGGATTTGATGAGCAGTTCTTC
cdr3_aa: CAISERPGFDEQFF

clone_size: -
j_call: TRBJ2-1
d_call: -
v_call: TRBV6-1
cdr3_nt: TGTGCCAGCAGTGAAGATACGTGGGGGTTCGATGAGCAGTTCTTC
cdr3_aa: CASSEDTWGFDEQFF

clone_size: -
j_call: TRBJ1-1
d_call: -
v_call: TRBV14
cdr3_nt: TGTGCCAGCAGCAAGGATGGGGGGCGGGGTGAAGCTTTCTTT
cdr3_aa: CASSKDGGRGEAFF

clone_size: few
j_call: TRBJ1-2
d_call: -
v_call: TRBV19
cdr3_nt: TGTGCCAGTAGTAGGTCGTTGGATGGCTACACCTTC
cdr3_aa: CASSRSLDGYTF

clone_size: -
j_call: TRBJ2-6
d_call: -
v_call: TRBV28
cdr3_nt: TGTGCCAGCAGTTCTCAGGAAAGCTGGGCCAACGTCCTGACTTTC
cdr3_aa: CASSSQESWANVLTF

clone_size: -
j_call: TRBJ2-3
d_call: -
v_call: TRBV19
cdr3_nt: TGTGCCAGTAACGGGGCAGGAGGAGCAGATACGCAGTATTTT
cdr3_aa: CASNGAGGADTQYF

clone_size: -
j_call: TRBJ2-2
d_call: -
v_call: TRBV28
cdr3_nt: TGTGCCAGCACGGCCCAGCCAACCGGGGAGCTGTTTTTT
cdr3_aa: CASTAQPTGELFF

clone_size: -
j_call: TRBJ2-5
d_call: -
v_call: TRBV5-4
cdr3_nt: TGTGCCAGCAGCTTGGCGTCTCTCCCGGGGACCCAGTACTTC
cdr3_aa: CASSLASLPGTQYF

clone_size: -
j_call: TRBJ1-5
d_call: TRBD1
v_call: TRBV28
cdr3_nt: TGTGCCAGCAGCCCCGGACAGGGCGATCAGCCCCAGCATTTT
cdr3_aa: CASSPGQGDQPQHF

clone_size: -
j_call: TRBJ2-3
d_call: TRBD2
v_call: TRBV25-1
cdr3_nt: TGTGCCAGCAGTGATACCATTAGGGGCGGGAGAAAGAATACGCAGTATTTT
cdr3_aa: CASSDTIRGGRKNTQYF

clone_size: -
j_call: TRBJ1-4
d_call: -
v_call: TRBV30
cdr3_nt: TGTGCCTGGAGGGACAGTGGGAAACTGTTTTTT
cdr3_aa: CAWRDSGKLFF

clone_size: -
j_call: TRBJ2-1
d_call: TRBD2
v_call: TRBV11-2
cdr3_nt: TGTGCCAGCAGCTTAGGGGGGGGGAAGAATGAGCAGTTCTTC
cdr3_aa: CASSLGGGKNEQFF

clone_size: -
j_call: TRBJ1-1
d_call: -
v_call: TRBV19
cdr3_nt: TGTGCCAGTACGCGGGCGTCGAACACTGAAGCTTTCTTT
cdr3_aa: CASTRASNTEAFF

clone_size: -
j_call: TRBJ2-5
d_call: -
v_call: TRBV19
cdr3_nt: TGTGCCAGTAGACCAGGGGCTAGAGAGACCCAGTACTTC
cdr3_aa: CASRPGARETQYF

clone_size: -
j_call: TRBJ2-2
d_call: TRBD2
v_call: TRBV7-9
cdr3_nt: TGTGCCAGCAGGCCACATGGCGGGGGGCTGGACACCGGGGAGCTGTTTTTT
cdr3_aa: CASRPHGGGLDTGELFF

clone_size: -
j_call: TRBJ2-5
d_call: -
v_call: TRBV10-3
cdr3_nt: TGTGCCATCAGTGAGGGGCAGGCCCTGAAAGAGACCCAGTACTTC
cdr3_aa: CAISEGQALKETQYF

clone_size: -
j_call: TRBJ1-4
d_call: -
v_call: TRBV28
cdr3_nt: TGTGCCAGCAGTTCCACCGAAGCGGGTTCGAATGAAAAACTGTTTTTT
cdr3_aa: CASSSTEAGSNEKLFF

clone_size: -
j_call: TRBJ2-3
d_call: -
v_call: TRBV30
cdr3_nt: TGTGCCTGGGTCCATTTTCTTCCAGATACGCAGTATTTT
cdr3_aa: CAWVHFLPDTQYF

clone_size: once
j_call: TRBJ1-4
d_call: TRBD1
v_call: TRBV18
cdr3_nt: TGTGCCAGCTCACCACCGTGGCAGGGGGTTAACACTAATGAAAAACTGTTTTTT
cdr3_aa: CASSPPWQGVNTNEKLFF

clone_size: -
j_call: TRBJ2-1
d_call: -
v_call: TRBV6-4
cdr3_nt: TGTGCCAGCAGTGACTCCGGGCGGGTACCGGATGAGCAGTTCTTC
cdr3_aa: CASSDSGRVPDEQFF

clone_size: -
j_call: TRBJ1-1
d_call: -
v_call: TRBV27
cdr3_nt: TGTGCCAGCAGGTTCCTGTATACAGGTAAGAGGAACACTGAAGCTTTCTTT
cdr3_aa: CASRFLYTGKRNTEAFF

clone_size: -
j_call: TRBJ1-5
d_call: -
v_call: TRBV27
cdr3_nt: TGTGCCAGCAGCCTAACTAGCAATCAGCCCCAGCATTTT
cdr3_aa: CASSLTSNQPQHF

clone_size: -
j_call: TRBJ1-3
d_call: -
v_call: TRBV6-6
cdr3_nt: TGTGCCAGCAGTTCTAGCGGAACCTCTGGAAACACCATATATTTT
cdr3_aa: CASSSSGTSGNTIYF

clone_size: -
j_call: TRBJ1-2
d_call: -
v_call: TRBV11-1
cdr3_nt: TGTGCCAGCAGCTTATTTCGGCAGGGAATGGATGGCTACACCTTC
cdr3_aa: CASSLFRQGMDGYTF

clone_size: -
j_call: TRBJ2-7
d_call: -
v_call: TRBV27
cdr3_nt: TGTGCCAGCAGTTCTCCGGGACGCAGTATTTACGAGCAGTACTTC
cdr3_aa: CASSSPGRSIYEQYF

clone_size: -
j_call: TRBJ2-5
d_call: TRBD1
v_call: TRBV9
cdr3_nt: TGTGCCAGCAGCCCAGGGGCCAGGGGGCTAAACCAAGAGACCCAGTACTTC
cdr3_aa: CASSPGARGLNQETQYF

clone_size: -
j_call: TRBJ2-5
d_call: TRBD1
v_call: TRBV5-4
cdr3_nt: TGTGCCAGCAGCTTGGGAGGGGGGACAGGAGAGACCCAGTACTTC
cdr3_aa: CASSLGGGTGETQYF

clone_size: few
j_call: TRBJ2-7
d_call: -
v_call: TRBV18
cdr3_nt: TGTGCCAGCTCACCCCCGTCCGGGGAGTCCTACGAGCAGTACTTC
cdr3_aa: CASSPPSGESYEQYF

clone_size: -
j_call: TRBJ1-2
d_call: TRBD1
v_call: TRBV6-4
cdr3_nt: TGTGCCAGCAGTGACTCGGGGACAGGGGGTGACTATGGCTACACCTTC
cdr3_aa: CASSDSGTGGDYGYTF

clone_size: -
j_call: TRBJ2-7
d_call: -
v_call: TRBV5-1
cdr3_nt: TGCGCCAGCAGCCCGACCCGGGGCAGGCGGTACGACGAGCAGTACTTC
cdr3_aa: CASSPTRGRRYDEQYF